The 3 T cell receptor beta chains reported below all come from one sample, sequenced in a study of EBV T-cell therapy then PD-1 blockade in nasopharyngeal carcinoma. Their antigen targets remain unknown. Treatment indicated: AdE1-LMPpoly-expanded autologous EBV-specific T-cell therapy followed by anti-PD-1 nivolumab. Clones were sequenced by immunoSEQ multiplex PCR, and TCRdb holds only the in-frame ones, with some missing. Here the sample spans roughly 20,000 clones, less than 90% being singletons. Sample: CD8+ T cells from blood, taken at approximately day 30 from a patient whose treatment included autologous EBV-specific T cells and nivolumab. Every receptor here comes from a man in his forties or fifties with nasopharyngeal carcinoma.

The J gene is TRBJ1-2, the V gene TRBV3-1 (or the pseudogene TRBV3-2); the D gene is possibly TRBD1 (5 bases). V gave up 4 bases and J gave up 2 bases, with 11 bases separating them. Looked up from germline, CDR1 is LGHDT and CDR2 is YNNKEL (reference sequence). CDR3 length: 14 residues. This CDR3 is CASSLGVPNYGYTF. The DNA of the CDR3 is TGTGCCAGCAGCCTAGGGGTCCCCAACTATGGCTACACCTTC.

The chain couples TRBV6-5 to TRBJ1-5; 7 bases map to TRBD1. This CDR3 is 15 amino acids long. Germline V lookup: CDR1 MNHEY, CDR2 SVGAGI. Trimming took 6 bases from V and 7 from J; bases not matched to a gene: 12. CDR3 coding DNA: TGTGCCAGCAGCAACAGACAGGGTATGAGGCAGCCCCAGCATTTT. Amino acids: CASSNRQGMRQPQHF.

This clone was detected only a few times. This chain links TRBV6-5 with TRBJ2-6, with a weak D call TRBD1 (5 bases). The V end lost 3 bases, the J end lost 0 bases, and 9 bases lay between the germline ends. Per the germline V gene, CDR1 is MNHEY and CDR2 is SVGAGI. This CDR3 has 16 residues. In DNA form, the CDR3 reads TGTGCCAGCAGTTATCAGGGTACCTCTGGGGCCAACGTCCTGACTTTC. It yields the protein CASSYQGTSGANVLTF.